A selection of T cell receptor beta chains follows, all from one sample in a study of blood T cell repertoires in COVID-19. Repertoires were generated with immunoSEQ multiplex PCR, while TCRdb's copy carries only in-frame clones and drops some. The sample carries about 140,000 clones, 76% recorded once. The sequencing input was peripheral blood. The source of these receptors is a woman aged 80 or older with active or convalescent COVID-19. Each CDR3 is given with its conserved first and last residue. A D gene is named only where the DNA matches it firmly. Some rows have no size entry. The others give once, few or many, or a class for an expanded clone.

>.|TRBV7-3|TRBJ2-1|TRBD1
TGTGCCAGCAGCTTAGTGGGACAGGGTGTCGGTGAGCAGTTCTTC
CASSLVGQGVGEQFF
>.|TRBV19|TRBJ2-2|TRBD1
TGTGCCAGTAGTATAGCCACAGGGGTTTTGAACACCGGGGAGCTGTTTTTT
CASSIATGVLNTGELFF
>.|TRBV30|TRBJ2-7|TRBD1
TGTGCCTGGAACCTCGGGACAGCGACCTACGAGCAGTACTTC
CAWNLGTATYEQYF
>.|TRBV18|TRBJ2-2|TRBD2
TGTGCCAGCTCACCACAGAATGGACTAGCGGGGGCGACCGGGGAGCTGTTTTTT
CASSPQNGLAGATGELFF
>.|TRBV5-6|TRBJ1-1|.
TGTGCCAGCAGACGGGGACAATTGAACACTGAAGCTTTCTTT
CASRRGQLNTEAFF
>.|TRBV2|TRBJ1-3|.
TGTGCCAGCAGTGAAAGGACAGCGAGCTCTGGAAACACCATATATTTT
CASSERTASSGNTIYF
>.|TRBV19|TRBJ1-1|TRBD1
TGTGCCAGTAGTCCAGGGACAGGGTATGGGAACACTGAAGCTTTCTTT
CASSPGTGYGNTEAFF
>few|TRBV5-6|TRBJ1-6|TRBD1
TGTGCCAGCAGCTTTGGCCTGGGGCCACAGGGGATTTCACCCCTCCACTTT
CASSFGLGPQGISPLHF
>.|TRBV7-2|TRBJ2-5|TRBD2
TGTGCCAGCAGCGCTGGGCCCGGGGGGCAAGAGACCCAGTACTTC
CASSAGPGGQETQYF
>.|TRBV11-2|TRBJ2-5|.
TGTGCCAGCAGCACCGACGGGACTTTTCAAGAGACCCAGTACTTC
CASSTDGTFQETQYF
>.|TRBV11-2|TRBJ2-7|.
TGTGCCAGCAGCTTAGATCGGGGCTCCTACGAGCAGTACTTC
CASSLDRGSYEQYF
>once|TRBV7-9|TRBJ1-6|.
TGTGCCAGCAGCTCCCGGGACTCTGGTTCACCCCTCCACTTT
CASSSRDSGSPLHF
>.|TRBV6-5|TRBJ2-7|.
TGTGCCAGCAGACAATTAGGACAGAGCTACGAGCAGTACTTC
CASRQLGQSYEQYF
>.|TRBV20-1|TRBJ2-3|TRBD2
TGCAGTGCCAGTCGACTAGCGGGACCCACAGATACGCAGTATTTT
CSASRLAGPTDTQYF
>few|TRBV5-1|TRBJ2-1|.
TGCGCCAGCAGCTTGTCTCTCAGAAACCTTTACAATGAGCAGTTCTTC
CASSLSLRNLYNEQFF
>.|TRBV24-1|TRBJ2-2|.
TGTGCCACCAGTGACAGGGGGGCCACCGGGGAGCTGTTTTTT
CATSDRGATGELFF
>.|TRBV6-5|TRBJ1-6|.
TGTGCCAGCAGTTACGCCTGGGCCAGTAGTAATTCACCCCTCCACTTT
CASSYAWASSNSPLHF
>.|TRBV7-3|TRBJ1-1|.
TGTGCCAGCAGCTCGCGCCCAGGCGTCGCTGAAGCTTTCTTT
CASSSRPGVAEAFF
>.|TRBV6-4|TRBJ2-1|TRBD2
TGTGCCAGCAGTGACCAGACTAGCGGGGGGCTCAGTGAGCAGTTCTTC
CASSDQTSGGLSEQFF
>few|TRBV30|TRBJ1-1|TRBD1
TGTGCCTGGAAGCGACAGGGATCCACTGAAGCTTTCTTT
CAWKRQGSTEAFF
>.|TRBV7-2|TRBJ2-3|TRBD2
TGTGCCAGCAGCTTAGGGCCGGGGGGGTACACAGATACGCAGTATTTT
CASSLGPGGYTDTQYF
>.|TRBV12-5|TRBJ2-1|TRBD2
TGTGCTAGTGGTTTGTCCTTAGCGGGGGGTCCGATTTCCTACAATGAGCAGTTCTTC
CASGLSLAGGPISYNEQFF
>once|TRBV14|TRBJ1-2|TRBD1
TGTGCCAGCAGCCGGGACAGGGGCTATGGCTACACCTTC
CASSRDRGYGYTF
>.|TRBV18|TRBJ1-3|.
TGTGCCAGCTCACCATCCTGGGAGTTCGATTCTGGAAACACCATATATTTT
CASSPSWEFDSGNTIYF
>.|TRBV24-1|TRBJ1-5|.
TGTGCCACCAGTGAGTCGGGCCGCGGGCAGCCCCAGCATTTT
CATSESGRGQPQHF
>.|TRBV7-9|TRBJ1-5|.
TGTGCCAGCAGCTTAAGTCAAGGAGTCGGTCAGCCCCAGCATTTT
CASSLSQGVGQPQHF
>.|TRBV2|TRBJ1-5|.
TGTGCCAGCAGGGACTCGCGCGGGACTTTTCGGCCCCAGCATTTT
CASRDSRGTFRPQHF
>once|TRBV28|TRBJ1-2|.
TGTGCCAGCAGTGTCACAGGACCCACTAACTATGGCTACACCTTC
CASSVTGPTNYGYTF
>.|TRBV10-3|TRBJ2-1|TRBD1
TGTGCCATCAGTTCGGACAGGGGGCCTAGCCTCTCCTACAATGAGCAGTTCTTC
CAISSDRGPSLSYNEQFF
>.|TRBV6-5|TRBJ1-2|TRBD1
TGTGCCAGCAGGTACTCAGGGGGCGGAGGTGGCTACACCTTC
CASRYSGGGGGYTF
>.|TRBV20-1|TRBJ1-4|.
TGCAGTGCTAGTTTTTTAGGGGGTGGATGGGCTAATGAAAAACTGTTTTTT
CSASFLGGGWANEKLFF
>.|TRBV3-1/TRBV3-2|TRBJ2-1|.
TGTGCCAGCAGCCCGACTCTTAGCTCCTACAATGAGCAGTTCTTC
CASSPTLSSYNEQFF
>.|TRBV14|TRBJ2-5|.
TGTGCCAGCAGCCGCGGATGGGAGACCCAGTACTTC
CASSRGWETQYF
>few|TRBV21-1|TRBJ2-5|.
TGTGCCAGCAGCAAAGGACTAGCGGGCCAAGAGACCCAGTACTTC
CASSKGLAGQETQYF
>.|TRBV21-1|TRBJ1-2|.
TGTGCCAGCAGCCCCTGGACGGGACCCGGGGGAGAGGGCTACACCTTC
CASSPWTGPGGEGYTF
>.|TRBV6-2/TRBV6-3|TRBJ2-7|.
TGTGCCAGCAGTTACACCTTCGGACATTCCCCCTACGAGCAGTACTTC
CASSYTFGHSPYEQYF
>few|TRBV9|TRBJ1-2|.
TGTGCCAGCAGCGTAGGGGCAGAACTGTGGGATGGCTACACCTTC
CASSVGAELWDGYTF
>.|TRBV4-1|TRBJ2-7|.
TGCGCCAGCAGCCATCTGGGAGGGGGCGAGCAGTACTTC
CASSHLGGGEQYF
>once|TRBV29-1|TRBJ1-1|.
TGCAGCGTTGACCTACTTACCCGGAACACTGAAGCTTTCTTT
CSVDLLTRNTEAFF
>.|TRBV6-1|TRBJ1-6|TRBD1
TGTGCCAGCAGTGAAGCGGGGGACAGTTATTCACCCCTCCACTTT
CASSEAGDSYSPLHF
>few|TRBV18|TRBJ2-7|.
TGTGCCAGCTCACGGGACAACAAGGGCTACGAGCAGTACTTC
CASSRDNKGYEQYF
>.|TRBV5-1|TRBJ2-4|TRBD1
TGCGCCAGCAGCTTGGACGACTGGACAGGAAGGATAGCCAAAAACATTCAGTACTTC
CASSLDDWTGRIAKNIQYF
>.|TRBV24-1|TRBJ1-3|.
TGTGCCACCAGGCGAGGGAGTTCTGGAAACACCATATATTTT
CATRRGSSGNTIYF
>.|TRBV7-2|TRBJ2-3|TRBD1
TGTGCCAGCAGCCCGTCCGGGACAGGGTACACAGATACGCAGTATTTT
CASSPSGTGYTDTQYF
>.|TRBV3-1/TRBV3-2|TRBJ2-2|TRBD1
TGTGCCAGCAGCCCTACCGGGACAGGGCGTACCGGGGAGCTGTTTTTT
CASSPTGTGRTGELFF
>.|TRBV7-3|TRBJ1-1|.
TGTGCCAGCAGCTTCGACGGGAGAAACACTGAAGCTTTCTTT
CASSFDGRNTEAFF
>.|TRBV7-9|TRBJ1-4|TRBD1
TGTGCCAGCAGCCCAACAGGGGCCCTTCGGGAAAAACTGTTTTTT
CASSPTGALREKLFF
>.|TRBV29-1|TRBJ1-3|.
TGCAGCGTTTTGGGCGGGACGGGGAGTGGAAACACCATATATTTT
CSVLGGTGSGNTIYF
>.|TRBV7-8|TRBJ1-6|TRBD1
TGTGCCAGCACCAGGACAGGAGCGGTTTCTTCACCCCTCCACTTT
CASTRTGAVSSPLHF